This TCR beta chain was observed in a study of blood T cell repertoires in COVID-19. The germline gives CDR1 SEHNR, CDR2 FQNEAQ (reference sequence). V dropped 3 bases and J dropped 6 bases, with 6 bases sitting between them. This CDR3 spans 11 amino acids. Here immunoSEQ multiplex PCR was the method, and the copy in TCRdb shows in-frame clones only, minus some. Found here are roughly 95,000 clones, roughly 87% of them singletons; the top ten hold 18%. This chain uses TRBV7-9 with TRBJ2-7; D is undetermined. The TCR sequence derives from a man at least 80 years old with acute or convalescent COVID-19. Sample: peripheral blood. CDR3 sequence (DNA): TGTGCCAGCAGCTTCGGCGGCGAGCAGTACTTC. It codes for CASSFGGEQYF.